Each of the 13 T cell receptor beta chains below was sequenced from the same sample in a study of T cells in Graves' hyperthyroidism and ophthalmopathy. RNA transcripts served as the template for amplifying TCR beta CDR3 regions. Researchers ran a first-round RT-PCR on the TCR CDR3 using the HTBI primer set. TCRdb fed the multiplex PCR reads into MiXCR, producing one record per CDR3 protein. The profile shows approximately 330,000 distinct CDR3 sequences, 20% to 25% of them singletons. The specimen was blood. These receptors all stem from a woman between 45 and 60 years old with Graves' hyperthyroidism.

The gene calls are TRBV15 and TRBJ1-5; D is perhaps TRBD1 (5 bases). Germline V gene sequence: CDR1 LNHNV, CDR2 YYDKDF (reference sequence). The CDR3 spans 17 residues. Trimming removed 5 bases at V and 2 bases at J, with 19 bases between. CDR3 DNA: TGTGCCACCAGCGGACCACCGACAGCTAGGGGCAATCAGCCCCAGCATTTT. Translated: CATSGPPTARGNQPQHF. Full variable domain (rest looked up from reference TRBV15 and TRBJ1-5): DAMVIQNPRYQVTQFGKPVTLSCSQTLNHNVMYWYQQKSSQAPKLLFHYYDKDFNNEADTPDNFQSRRPNTSFCFLDIRSPGLGDTAMYLCATSGPPTARGNQPQHFGDGTRLSIL.

At least ten counts were recorded for this clonotype. The rearrangement joins TRBV12-3 or TRBV12-4 to TRBJ2-7; 8 positions match TRBD1. V shed 5 bases, J shed 3 bases, and the junction held 15 bases outside the gene matches. The CDR3 length is 17 residues. CDR3 sequence: CASSPKGAGGYNYEQYF. The CDR3 coding sequence is TGTGCCAGCAGTCCAAAGGGGGCAGGGGGCTATAACTACGAGCAGTACTTC.

The CDR3 DNA sequence: TGCAGTACCGGACTAGCGGGGACTAGCACAGATACGCAGTATTTT. Translation gives CSTGLAGTSTDTQYF. The chain is built from TRBV20-1 and TRBJ2-3, with 12 nucleotides matching TRBD2. V trimming: 8 bases; J trimming: 0 bases; junction bases outside the gene matches: 6. The length of the CDR3 is 15 residues. The germline V gene has CDR1 DFQATT and CDR2 SNEGSKA (reference sequence).

This clonotype was counted at least ten times. The chain joins TRBV6-1 to TRBJ2-3; D is uncertain. Looked up from germline, CDR1 is MNHNS and CDR2 is SASEGT. V lost 7 bases and J 5 bases, leaving 16 bases between the germline ends. The CDR3 is 14 residues long. CDR3 loop: CASIPSINVDTQYF. CDR3 sequence (DNA): TGTGCCAGCATTCCTAGTATAAACGTAGATACGCAGTATTTT.

This clonotype was seen at least ten times. The rearrangement uses TRBV18 and TRBJ2-5; the D gene could be TRBD1 or TRBD2 (5 bases each). CDR1 is KGHSH, CDR2 LQKENI, per germline. The CDR3 contains 15 residues. V lost 0 bases to trimming and J lost 5 bases, with 13 bases between them. The CDR3 sequence is CASSPPVGGRETQYF. CDR3 nucleotides: TGTGCCAGCTCACCACCGGTTGGGGGTCGTGAGACCCAGTACTTC.

This clonotype was detected many times. The V call is TRBV18, the J call TRBJ1-1; D unresolved. V lost 2 bases, J lost 4 bases, and 14 bases lay in between. The CDR3 has 15 amino acids. The germline V gene encodes CDR1 KGHSH and CDR2 LQKENI. The CDR3 DNA is TGTGCCAGCTCACCAACTGACACTCCGAGCACTGAAGCTTTCTTT. As protein: CASSPTDTPSTEAFF.

This clonotype was detected a few times. The rearrangement uses TRBV7-9 and TRBJ2-1; TRBD1 matches 7 bases. The V segment lost 5 bases and the J segment 3 bases; nucleotides outside the gene matches: 7. Germline values: CDR1 SEHNR, CDR2 FQNEAQ (reference sequence). The CDR3 sequence is 15 residues long. The CDR3 DNA sequence: TGTGCCAGCAGCCCGGGACAGAAGAACTACAATGAGCAGTTCTTC. It encodes CASSPGQKNYNEQFF.

The sample holds many counts of this clonotype. The chain couples TRBV20-1 to TRBJ2-7; D gene ambiguous. V was trimmed by 6 bases and J by 2 bases, leaving 11 bases between them. Germline V gene data show CDR1 as DFQATT and CDR2 as SNEGSKA (reference sequence). This CDR3 region has 12 residues. The CDR3 region has the DNA TGCAGTGCCCGAGACCTAACCTACGAGCAGTACTTC. It yields the protein CSARDLTYEQYF.

In its sample, this clonotype was seen many times. The V and J genes are TRBV11-2 and TRBJ1-2; TRBD1 might be the D (6 bases). This CDR3 comprises 16 residues. Trimming took off 5 bases at V and 1 base at J, with 17 bases between the two ends. CDR1 is SGHAT, CDR2 FQNNGV, per germline. In nucleotides, the CDR3 is TGTGCCAGCAGCCCAATAGGGGGACAAATTAACTATGGCTACACCTTC. Translation gives CASSPIGGQINYGYTF.

At least ten counts were recorded for this clonotype. The chain recombines TRBV15 with TRBJ2-3, with a weak D call TRBD2 (6 bases). The CDR3 extends over 17 amino acids. Germline V gene sequence: CDR1 LNHNV, CDR2 YYDKDF (reference sequence). V gave up 9 bases and J gave up 1 base, with 23 bases separating them. The CDR3 reads CATAKAEGLLGTDTQYF. In nucleotides, the CDR3 is TGTGCCACGGCAAAGGCAGAGGGACTTCTCGGCACAGATACGCAGTATTTT.

This clonotype was counted ten times or more. The chain carries TRBV6-1 and TRBJ1-2; 7 bases map to TRBD1. CDR3 length: 14 amino acids. Germline CDR1 reads MNHNS; CDR2 reads SASEGT. Trimming removed 6 bases from V and 7 bases from J; junction bases left unmatched: 11. The CDR3 sequence: CASSRLEGAGGYTF. Here the CDR3 DNA reads TGTGCCAGCAGCCGCCTCGAGGGGGCAGGTGGCTACACCTTC.

The chain couples TRBV7-2 to TRBJ2-3; D is uncertain. The germline V gene has CDR1 SGHTA and CDR2 FQGNSA. Trimming shortened V by 0 bases and J by 4 bases, and 5 bases separated the two germline ends. CDR3 length equals 13 residues. The CDR3: CASSLAAADTQYF. In DNA form, the CDR3 reads TGTGCCAGCAGCTTAGCGGCGGCAGATACGCAGTATTTT. Drawing the rest from reference TRBV7-2 and TRBJ2-3, the complete variable domain is GAGVSQSPSNKVTEKGKDVELRCDPISGHTALYWYRQSLGQGLEFLIYFQGNSAPDKSGLPSDRFSAERTGGSVSTLTIQRTQQEDSAVYLCASSLAAADTQYFGPGTRLTVL.

CDR3 loop: CASSYARARGNTEAFF. CDR3 DNA: TGTGCCAGCAGTTACGCCCGGGCCCGTGGGAACACTGAAGCTTTCTTT. The genes are TRBV6-4 and TRBJ1-1; no definite D call. The V gene lost 5 bases and the J gene lost 1 base, with 17 bases spanning the gap. The CDR3 contains 16 residues. The germline gives CDR1 MRHNA, CDR2 SNTAGT.